This is a list of T cell receptor beta chains from one sample in a study of T cell responses to AZD1222 COVID-19 vaccine. Generated by immunoSEQ multiplex PCR, the TCRdb table keeps only in-frame clones and is missing some. Among 150,000 to 200,000 clones listed, about 90% were seen once. The input for sequencing was peripheral blood, taken on day 0 of AZD1222 vaccination. The receptors here all came from an adult in good health. Each CDR3 is given with its conserved first and last residue. Fields, in order: V gene, clone size, J gene, D gene, CDR3 protein, CDR3 DNA. The D gene is left open where the match is weak. Size is omitted from some rows. Given values are once, few, many or a class for expanded clones.

v_gene: TRBV7-2; abundance: NA; j_gene: TRBJ2-2; d_gene: TRBD2; CDR3aa: CASSPGLAILDTGELFF; CDR3nt: TGTGCCAGCAGCCCCGGACTAGCCATCTTGGACACCGGGGAGCTGTTTTTT
v_gene: TRBV28; abundance: NA; j_gene: TRBJ2-1; d_gene: NA; CDR3aa: CASSLFLAGGNNEQFF; CDR3nt: TGTGCCAGCAGTTTATTTCTGGCAGGCGGGAACAATGAGCAGTTCTTC
v_gene: TRBV10-3; abundance: NA; j_gene: TRBJ2-7; d_gene: NA; CDR3aa: CAISDSDWDEQYF; CDR3nt: TGTGCCATCAGTGACTCCGATTGGGACGAGCAGTACTTC
v_gene: TRBV2; abundance: NA; j_gene: TRBJ2-1; d_gene: TRBD2; CDR3aa: CASRPGLAGGVKFF; CDR3nt: TGTGCCAGCAGGCCGGGACTAGCGGGGGGTGTCAAATTCTTC
v_gene: TRBV11-2; abundance: NA; j_gene: TRBJ1-5; d_gene: TRBD1; CDR3aa: CASSLAGGEGPQHF; CDR3nt: TGTGCCAGCAGCCTTGCAGGGGGCGAAGGGCCCCAGCATTTT
v_gene: TRBV19; abundance: NA; j_gene: TRBJ1-1; d_gene: NA; CDR3aa: CASTRLPSSAEAFF; CDR3nt: TGTGCCAGTACCAGGTTACCCTCGTCCGCTGAAGCTTTCTTT
v_gene: TRBV19; abundance: NA; j_gene: TRBJ2-7; d_gene: NA; CDR3aa: CASSTAGQDGYEQYF; CDR3nt: TGTGCCAGTAGTACCGCCGGCCAGGATGGATACGAGCAGTACTTC
v_gene: TRBV9; abundance: once; j_gene: TRBJ1-2; d_gene: NA; CDR3aa: CASSVGTARGYTF; CDR3nt: TGTGCCAGCAGCGTAGGGACAGCTCGAGGCTACACCTTC
v_gene: TRBV28; abundance: NA; j_gene: TRBJ2-5; d_gene: NA; CDR3aa: CASSLLATRTQYF; CDR3nt: TGTGCCAGCAGTTTACTAGCAACGAGGACCCAGTACTTC
v_gene: TRBV20-1; abundance: large; j_gene: TRBJ1-1; d_gene: TRBD1; CDR3aa: CSASSIQGHTEAFF; CDR3nt: TGCAGTGCTAGTTCCATACAGGGGCACACTGAAGCTTTCTTT
v_gene: TRBV28; abundance: few; j_gene: TRBJ1-2; d_gene: NA; CDR3aa: CASSSGSGSANYGYTF; CDR3nt: TGTGCCAGCAGTTCGGGGTCGGGGTCCGCTAACTATGGCTACACCTTC
v_gene: TRBV19; abundance: NA; j_gene: TRBJ1-1; d_gene: TRBD1; CDR3aa: CATTGGPGDTEAFF; CDR3nt: TGTGCCACCACAGGGGGGCCCGGGGACACTGAAGCTTTCTTT
v_gene: TRBV27; abundance: NA; j_gene: TRBJ2-5; d_gene: TRBD2; CDR3aa: CASSYSGRVETQYF; CDR3nt: TGTGCCAGCAGTTATAGCGGGCGGGTGGAGACCCAGTACTTC
v_gene: TRBV15; abundance: NA; j_gene: TRBJ1-3; d_gene: NA; CDR3aa: CATSRVGVGGGSGNTIYF; CDR3nt: TGTGCCACCAGCAGAGTGGGCGTTGGAGGGGGCTCTGGAAACACCATATATTTT
v_gene: TRBV19; abundance: NA; j_gene: TRBJ2-1; d_gene: NA; CDR3aa: CASTPVVAVRNEQFF; CDR3nt: TGTGCCAGTACTCCGGTGGTAGCGGTACGCAATGAGCAGTTCTTC
v_gene: TRBV4-1; abundance: NA; j_gene: TRBJ2-3; d_gene: NA; CDR3aa: CASSLGQSTDTQYF; CDR3nt: TGCGCCAGCAGCCTAGGACAGAGCACAGATACGCAGTATTTT
v_gene: TRBV3-1/TRBV3-2; abundance: NA; j_gene: TRBJ1-1; d_gene: NA; CDR3aa: CASSPFSGGEAFF; CDR3nt: TGTGCCAGCAGCCCCTTCTCGGGAGGCGAAGCTTTCTTT
v_gene: TRBV6-5; abundance: NA; j_gene: TRBJ1-1; d_gene: TRBD1; CDR3aa: CASSYPGTGRTEAFF; CDR3nt: TGTGCCAGCAGTTACCCTGGGACAGGAAGGACTGAAGCTTTCTTT
v_gene: TRBV10-3; abundance: NA; j_gene: TRBJ2-7; d_gene: NA; CDR3aa: CAISVTGSYEQYF; CDR3nt: TGTGCCATCAGTGTTACAGGGTCGTACGAGCAGTACTTC
v_gene: TRBV28; abundance: NA; j_gene: TRBJ1-5; d_gene: TRBD1; CDR3aa: CASSFYRGNNQPQHF; CDR3nt: TGTGCCAGCAGTTTCTACAGGGGTAACAATCAGCCCCAGCATTTT
v_gene: TRBV7-8; abundance: NA; j_gene: TRBJ2-7; d_gene: TRBD1; CDR3aa: CASSLTGIVHEQYF; CDR3nt: TGTGCCAGCAGCCTGACAGGGATCGTCCACGAGCAGTACTTC
v_gene: TRBV7-2; abundance: once; j_gene: TRBJ2-7; d_gene: NA; CDR3aa: CASSSVGAGEDEQYF; CDR3nt: TGTGCCAGCAGTTCGGTGGGGGCGGGAGAAGACGAGCAGTACTTC
v_gene: TRBV2; abundance: few; j_gene: TRBJ2-7; d_gene: TRBD1; CDR3aa: CASSESRGLTYEQYF; CDR3nt: TGTGCCAGCAGTGAAAGTAGGGGGCTCACCTACGAGCAGTACTTC
v_gene: TRBV6-5; abundance: few; j_gene: TRBJ2-1; d_gene: TRBD2; CDR3aa: CASTYWGGRGDNEQFF; CDR3nt: TGTGCCAGCACTTATTGGGGCGGGAGGGGGGACAATGAGCAGTTCTTC
v_gene: TRBV30; abundance: NA; j_gene: TRBJ1-1; d_gene: TRBD1; CDR3aa: CAWNRGQVRYYTEAFF; CDR3nt: TGTGCCTGGAACAGGGGGCAAGTACGGTATTATACTGAAGCTTTCTTT
v_gene: TRBV2; abundance: NA; j_gene: TRBJ2-7; d_gene: TRBD2; CDR3aa: CASSDGLAGPSYEQYF; CDR3nt: TGTGCCAGCAGCGACGGACTAGCGGGACCTTCCTACGAGCAGTACTTC
v_gene: TRBV7-3; abundance: NA; j_gene: TRBJ2-6; d_gene: NA; CDR3aa: CASSSQPGIFNSGANVLTF; CDR3nt: TGTGCCAGCAGCTCACAACCCGGGATATTCAACTCTGGGGCCAACGTCCTGACTTTC
v_gene: TRBV3-1/TRBV3-2; abundance: NA; j_gene: TRBJ1-3; d_gene: NA; CDR3aa: CASSHDQGSGNTIYF; CDR3nt: TGTGCCAGCAGCCACGATCAGGGCTCTGGAAACACCATATATTTT
v_gene: TRBV14; abundance: NA; j_gene: TRBJ2-7; d_gene: TRBD2; CDR3aa: CASSPGTHGAGREQYF; CDR3nt: TGTGCCAGCAGTCCCGGGACTCACGGGGCCGGGAGGGAGCAGTACTTC
v_gene: TRBV20-1; abundance: NA; j_gene: TRBJ2-7; d_gene: NA; CDR3aa: CRIAQGDEQYF; CDR3nt: TGCAGAATCGCCCAAGGCGACGAGCAGTACTTC
v_gene: TRBV29-1; abundance: once; j_gene: TRBJ2-5; d_gene: NA; CDR3aa: CSVGQIKETQYF; CDR3nt: TGCAGCGTTGGTCAGATAAAAGAGACCCAGTACTTC
v_gene: TRBV4-2; abundance: NA; j_gene: TRBJ2-1; d_gene: NA; CDR3aa: CASSQATRDAGYNEQFF; CDR3nt: TGTGCCAGCAGCCAGGCAACACGGGATGCAGGCTACAATGAGCAGTTCTTC
v_gene: TRBV5-4; abundance: NA; j_gene: TRBJ2-1; d_gene: TRBD2; CDR3aa: CASSLGGLDPFEQFF; CDR3nt: TGTGCCAGCAGCTTGGGGGGACTAGACCCCTTTGAGCAGTTCTTC
v_gene: TRBV30; abundance: once; j_gene: TRBJ1-5; d_gene: NA; CDR3aa: CAWSVRDNSNQPQHF; CDR3nt: TGTGCCTGGAGTGTTAGGGATAATAGCAATCAGCCCCAGCATTTT
v_gene: TRBV29-1; abundance: NA; j_gene: TRBJ2-7; d_gene: TRBD1; CDR3aa: CSVGGQGGRDEQYF; CDR3nt: TGCAGCGTTGGGGGACAGGGGGGAAGAGACGAGCAGTACTTC
v_gene: TRBV21-1; abundance: NA; j_gene: TRBJ2-5; d_gene: NA; CDR3aa: CASSKADRDRGRMGEAETQYF; CDR3nt: TGTGCCAGCAGCAAAGCTGACCGGGACAGGGGGCGCATGGGTGAGGCTGAGACCCAGTACTTC
v_gene: TRBV28; abundance: NA; j_gene: TRBJ1-6; d_gene: NA; CDR3aa: CASSTGWNSPLHF; CDR3nt: TGTGCCAGCAGTACAGGGTGGAATTCACCCCTCCACTTT
v_gene: TRBV6-2/TRBV6-3; abundance: NA; j_gene: TRBJ2-7; d_gene: TRBD2; CDR3aa: CASSPPGTSGREQYF; CDR3nt: TGTGCCAGCAGTCCCCCCGGGACTAGCGGGAGAGAGCAGTACTTC
v_gene: TRBV5-6; abundance: NA; j_gene: TRBJ1-1; d_gene: NA; CDR3aa: CASSRDGGRYTEAFF; CDR3nt: TGTGCCAGCAGCCGGGACGGGGGCAGGTATACTGAAGCTTTCTTT
v_gene: TRBV6-5; abundance: NA; j_gene: TRBJ1-3; d_gene: NA; CDR3aa: CASSKQGFSGNTIYF; CDR3nt: TGTGCCAGCAGTAAACAGGGTTTTTCTGGAAACACCATATATTTT
v_gene: TRBV18; abundance: NA; j_gene: TRBJ1-1; d_gene: NA; CDR3aa: CASSQFLTGMMNTEAFF; CDR3nt: TGTGCCAGCTCACAATTCCTCACAGGGATGATGAACACTGAAGCTTTCTTT
v_gene: TRBV7-2; abundance: NA; j_gene: TRBJ2-7; d_gene: NA; CDR3aa: CASSPTTVGGYEQYF; CDR3nt: TGTGCCAGCAGCCCAACCACCGTGGGGGGCTACGAGCAGTACTTC
v_gene: TRBV7-6; abundance: once; j_gene: TRBJ1-4; d_gene: NA; CDR3aa: CASSLKGGFREKLFF; CDR3nt: TGTGCCAGCAGCTTAAAGGGGGGCTTTCGTGAAAAACTGTTTTTT
v_gene: TRBV20-1; abundance: NA; j_gene: TRBJ2-7; d_gene: NA; CDR3aa: CSAPNYYEQYF; CDR3nt: TGCAGTGCCCCTAACTACTACGAGCAGTACTTC
v_gene: TRBV4-1; abundance: few; j_gene: TRBJ1-1; d_gene: NA; CDR3aa: CASSFPPLRQRAEPNTEAFF; CDR3nt: TGCGCCAGCAGCTTCCCCCCCCTGAGGCAGAGGGCGGAACCTAACACTGAAGCTTTCTTT
v_gene: TRBV18; abundance: NA; j_gene: TRBJ2-7; d_gene: TRBD2; CDR3aa: CASSPGGGRAVSEQYF; CDR3nt: TGTGCCAGCTCACCCGGGGGCGGGAGGGCCGTCTCCGAGCAGTACTTC
v_gene: TRBV20-1; abundance: NA; j_gene: TRBJ1-2; d_gene: NA; CDR3aa: CSASPLGQDYGYTF; CDR3nt: TGCAGTGCTAGTCCCCTTGGGCAGGACTATGGCTACACCTTC
v_gene: TRBV5-5; abundance: NA; j_gene: TRBJ2-5; d_gene: NA; CDR3aa: CASSFFGRGETQYF; CDR3nt: TGTGCCAGCAGCTTTTTCGGGAGAGGCGAGACCCAGTACTTC
v_gene: TRBV30; abundance: NA; j_gene: TRBJ1-2; d_gene: NA; CDR3aa: CAWTRVYGYTF; CDR3nt: TGTGCCTGGACCAGGGTTTATGGCTACACCTTC
v_gene: TRBV9; abundance: NA; j_gene: TRBJ1-1; d_gene: TRBD1; CDR3aa: CASSPDRVTEAFF; CDR3nt: TGTGCCAGCAGCCCGGACAGGGTGACTGAAGCTTTCTTT
v_gene: TRBV6-5; abundance: NA; j_gene: TRBJ2-7; d_gene: TRBD1; CDR3aa: CASRPTGVTYEQYF; CDR3nt: TGTGCCAGCAGACCGACAGGGGTCACCTACGAGCAGTACTTC
v_gene: TRBV18; abundance: NA; j_gene: TRBJ2-3; d_gene: NA; CDR3aa: CASSPLGPASTDTQYF; CDR3nt: TGTGCCAGCTCACCACTGGGGCCCGCTAGCACAGATACGCAGTATTTT